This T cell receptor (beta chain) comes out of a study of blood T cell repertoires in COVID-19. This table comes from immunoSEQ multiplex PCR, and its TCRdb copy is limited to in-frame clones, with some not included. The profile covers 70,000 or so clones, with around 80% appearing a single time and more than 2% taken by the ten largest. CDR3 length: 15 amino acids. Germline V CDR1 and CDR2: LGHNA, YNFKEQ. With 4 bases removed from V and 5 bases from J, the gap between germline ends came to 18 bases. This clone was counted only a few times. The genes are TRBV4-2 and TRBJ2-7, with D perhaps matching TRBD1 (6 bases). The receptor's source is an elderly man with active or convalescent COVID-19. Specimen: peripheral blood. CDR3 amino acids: CASSREGIQGHEQYF. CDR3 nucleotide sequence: TGTGCCAGCAGCCGAGAGGGAATACAGGGCCACGAGCAGTACTTC.